The 13 T cell receptor beta chains below were found in one sample sequenced in a study of T cells in tumors after PD-1 blockade. Method: immunoSEQ multiplex PCR; TCRdb's copy keeps in-frame clones and lacks some. The sample includes 20,000 to 25,000 clones, roughly 78% of them seen just once. Sequenced material: PBMCs, taken before anti-PD-1 treatment. These receptor sequences come from a human donor with basal cell carcinoma.

The rearrangement joins TRBV5-5 to TRBJ1-6; 10 positions agree with TRBD1. V lost 2 bases, J lost 7 bases, and 6 bases stayed unmatched. Per germline, CDR1 SGHKS and CDR2 YYEKEE (reference sequence). The CDR3 consists of 16 residues. The CDR3 region has the DNA TGTGCCAGCAGCTTCCAACCGGGACAGGGGAATTCACCCCTCCACTTT. Its translation is CASSFQPGQGNSPLHF.

The chain joins TRBV19 to TRBJ1-2, with D maybe TRBD1 (5 bases). Germline CDR1 is LNHDA and CDR2 is SQIVND (reference sequence). V lost 7 bases to trimming and J lost 2 bases, with 17 bases between them. CDR3 length equals 15 residues. This CDR3 reads CASTKGTERNYGYTF. The CDR3 DNA reads TGTGCCAGTACTAAGGGGACGGAAAGAAACTATGGCTACACCTTC.

This chain connects TRBV7-3 to TRBJ2-3; D is unresolved. Germline CDR1 is SGHTA and CDR2 is FQGTGA. The CDR3 is 14 amino acids. The V and J ends lost 5 bases and 2 bases respectively, with 11 bases between them. CDR3 sequence reads: CASSPGSATDTQYF. For the CDR3, the DNA is TGTGCCAGCAGCCCCGGAAGCGCCACAGATACGCAGTATTTT.

This clone qualifies as medium-sized. Germline is not matched at one junction end, which may reflect a read error. The sample holds other DNA sequences that translate to the same CDR3. The chain couples TRBV2 to TRBJ2-1; 7 bases are shared with TRBD2. The CDR3 extends over 19 amino acids. Germline V gives CDR1 SNHLY, CDR2 FYNNEI. CDR3 nucleotides: TGTGCCAGCTGTGATGGGTGGGCGGGGGTGGGGAGCTCCTACAATGAGCAGTTCTTC. Its protein product is CASCDGWAGVGSSYNEQFF.

This chain connects TRBV30 to TRBJ2-3; 9 bases align to TRBD2. J was trimmed by 5 bases and V by 0 bases; bases with no gene match: 9. Germline values: CDR1 GTSNPN, CDR2 SVGIG (reference sequence). CDR3 length: 16 amino acids. CDR3 region: CAWSVEGGREGDTQYF. CDR3 sequence (DNA): TGTGCCTGGAGTGTAGAGGGCGGGAGGGAAGGAGATACGCAGTATTTT.

The chain combines TRBV28 with TRBJ2-1; maybe TRBD2 (6 bases). The CDR3 spans 11 residues. Germline CDR1 is MDHEN and CDR2 is SYDVKM. Written as DNA, the CDR3 is TGTGCGCCGGGACTTCTCAATGAGCAGTTCTTC. Translated, it gives CAPGLLNEQFF.

The rearrangement links TRBV7-2 to TRBJ2-2, with no clear D. Germline V lookup: CDR1 SGHTA, CDR2 FQGNSA. The germline V and J ends were trimmed by 1 base and 0 bases, with 6 bases remaining between them. This CDR3 comprises 15 residues. DNA of the CDR3: TGTGCCAGCAGCTTAGGTGGGGCGAACACCGGGGAGCTGTTTTTT. This encodes CASSLGGANTGELFF. The full variable domain, in which reference TRBV7-2 and TRBJ2-2 provide the parts outside the CDR3, is GAGVSQSPSNKVTEKGKDVELRCDPISGHTALYWYRQSLGQGLEFLIYFQGNSAPDKSGLPSDRFSAERTGGSVSTLTIQRTQQEDSAVYLCASSLGGANTGELFFGEGSRLTVL.

CDR3 bases: TGTGCCCGCTGTTACGGGGGGGGGCGGGCGGGGAGCTCCTACAATGAGCAGTTCTTC. It encodes CARCYGGGRAGSSYNEQFF. V usage is TRBV2 and J usage is TRBJ2-1, with 8 bases identical to TRBD2. V was clipped by 11 bases and J by 0 bases; unmatched bases: 21. CDR3 length: 19 residues. Germline V CDR1 and CDR2: SNHLY, FYNNEI.

This clone was observed a handful of times. V usage is TRBV19 and J usage is TRBJ1-1; unclear D gene. V shed 4 bases and J shed 1 base, with 10 bases lying between them. Germline V CDR1 and CDR2: LNHDA, SQIVND (reference sequence). This CDR3 has 14 residues. CDR3 DNA sequence: TGTGCCAGTAGTAACCCGAAGGGGAACACTGAAGCTTTCTTT. Its translation: CASSNPKGNTEAFF.

This clone is labeled large. V is TRBV19 and J is TRBJ2-3; D tentatively reads TRBD1 or TRBD2 (5 bases each). CDR1 and CDR2 from the germline V gene are LNHDA and SQIVND (reference sequence). CDR3 length: 15 residues. V was cut by 7 bases and J by 0 bases, with 14 bases left in between. This CDR3 reads CASTPGTYSTDTQYF. As DNA, the CDR3 is TGTGCCAGTACCCCGGGGACGTATAGCACAGATACGCAGTATTTT.

The chain combines TRBV7-6 with TRBJ2-5; D gene ambiguous. V gave up 5 bases and J gave up 5 bases, with 15 bases separating them. Germline values: CDR1 SGHVS, CDR2 FNYEAQ. This CDR3 has 14 residues. The CDR3, as DNA: TGTGCCAGCAGCCGCCGACTGGGTATCGAGACCCAGTACTTC. It specifies CASSRRLGIETQYF. Complete variable domain (other parts from reference TRBV7-6 and TRBJ2-5): GAGVSQSPRYKVTKRGQDVALRCDPISGHVSLYWYRQALGQGPEFLTYFNYEAQQDKSGLPNDRFSAERPEGSISTLTIQRTEQRDSAMYRCASSRRLGIETQYFGPGTRLLVL.

V and J are TRBV6-1 and TRBJ2-7; tentatively, D is TRBD2 (6 bases). Germline CDR1 is MNHNS and CDR2 is SASEGT. The V gene lost 3 bases and the J gene lost 7 bases, with 19 bases spanning the gap. The CDR3 contains 15 residues. The CDR3 region is CASSERRPSGGEQYF. CDR3 sequence (DNA): TGTGCCAGCAGTGAGAGGCGCCCATCCGGGGGTGAGCAGTACTTC.

The CDR3 nucleotides read TGTGCCAGCAGTTTATTGGGGGGGGGCGACAATGAGCAGTTCTTC. Translated: CASSLLGGGDNEQFF. The chain joins TRBV27 to TRBJ2-1, with a possible D match to TRBD2 (7 bases). CDR1 MNHEY and CDR2 SMNVEV come from the germline V gene (reference sequence). This CDR3 region has 15 residues. The V end lost 1 base, the J end lost 5 bases, and 12 bases lay between the germline ends.